These 27 T cell receptor beta chains originate from one sample sequenced in a study of blood T cell repertoires in COVID-19. Method: immunoSEQ multiplex PCR; TCRdb's copy keeps in-frame clones and lacks some. The sample holds around 87,000 clones, roughly 71% seen once. The sequenced sample consisted of peripheral blood. The receptors originated from an elderly woman with acute or convalescent COVID-19.

The chain joins TRBV6-5 to TRBJ2-7; TRBD2 might be the D (5 bases). Trimming cost V 2 bases and J 3 bases, with 17 bases left between them. The CDR3 has 16 residues. The germline gives CDR1 MNHEY, CDR2 SVGAGI. This chain's CDR3 is CASSYERAGQNYEQYF. The DNA of the CDR3 is TGTGCCAGCAGTTACGAAAGGGCGGGTCAGAACTACGAGCAGTACTTC.

The chain recombines TRBV5-1 with TRBJ2-1; the D gene is possibly TRBD2 (5 bases). V gave up 0 bases and J gave up 1 base, with 11 bases separating them. The CDR3 runs 16 residues. Germline-derived CDR1 and CDR2 are SGHRS and YFSETQ. CDR3 amino acids: CASSLGEGGSYNEQFF. For the CDR3, the DNA is TGCGCCAGCAGCTTGGGTGAGGGCGGGTCCTACAATGAGCAGTTCTTC. The full variable domain, its missing parts supplied by reference TRBV5-1 and TRBJ2-1, is KAGVTQTPRYLIKTRGQQVTLSCSPISGHRSVSWYQQTPGQGLQFLFEYFSETQRNKGNFPGRFSGRQFSNSRSEMNVSTLELGDSALYLCASSLGEGGSYNEQFFGPGTRLTVL.

The gene calls are TRBV5-1 and TRBJ1-3; D perhaps matches TRBD1 (5 bases). Trimming pared 4 bases from V and 0 bases from J, leaving 11 bases between. The CDR3 spans 15 residues. Germline assignment: CDR1 SGHRS and CDR2 YFSETQ. CDR3 region: CASSASGSSGNTIYF. DNA of the CDR3: TGCGCCAGCAGCGCCTCAGGGTCCTCTGGAAACACCATATATTTT.

The chain carries TRBV28 and TRBJ1-6; 12 bases align to TRBD1. V shed 11 bases and J 12 bases; nucleotides not matched to a gene: 11. From germline, CDR1 is MDHEN and CDR2 SYDVKM. The CDR3 runs to 14 residues. The CDR3 protein is CASGTGGAIGPLHF. The DNA of the CDR3 is TGTGCCTCAGGGACAGGGGGCGCAATAGGACCCCTCCACTTT.

The chain carries TRBV14 and TRBJ1-2; D gene ambiguous. The germline gives CDR1 SGHDN, CDR2 FVKESK. The CDR3 is 12 amino acids. The V and J ends lost 0 bases and 4 bases respectively, with 3 bases between them. In DNA form, the CDR3 reads TGTGCCAGCAGCCAAGAGCGCTATGGCTACACCTTC. This sequence encodes CASSQERYGYTF.

This chain joins TRBV6-1 and TRBJ2-7, with TRBD1 identical over 9 bases. This CDR3 is 16 amino acids long. V lost 4 bases to trimming and J lost 6 bases; unmatched junction nucleotides: 13. Germline CDR1 reads MNHNS; CDR2 reads SASEGT. CDR3 coding DNA: TGTGCCAGCAGTGGTGGGGACAGGGAAGCGGGTAGCGAGCAGTACTTC. This encodes CASSGGDREAGSEQYF.

The table lists this clone with a few counts. One junction end disagrees with the germline gene, perhaps due to a read error. The V call is TRBV9, the J call TRBJ1-1; D may be TRBD1 (6 bases). The germline gives CDR1 SGDLS, CDR2 YYNGEE. This CDR3 spans 14 amino acids. The CDR3 DNA sequence: TGTGCCAGCAGCGTAGATGGGGATGACCGGGGACACCTCTTT. Translating it yields CASSVDGDDRGHLF.

The chain links TRBV7-2 to TRBJ1-5; TRBD1 might be the D (5 bases). This CDR3 contains 13 residues. Germline values: CDR1 SGHTA, CDR2 FQGNSA. The V end was cut by 4 bases, the J end by 7 bases, with 11 bases between. The CDR3 bases are TGTGCCAGCAGCTCGCAGGGCCGGCAGCCCCAGCATTTT. Protein product: CASSSQGRQPQHF.

The rearrangement uses TRBV7-2 and TRBJ2-5, with D perhaps TRBD2 (6 bases). The CDR3 extends over 12 amino acids. V lost 5 bases and J 10 bases, leaving 14 bases between the germline ends. Germline V gives CDR1 SGHTA, CDR2 FQGNSA. CDR3 sequence: CASSPLGGDQYF. The CDR3 region has the DNA TGTGCCAGCAGCCCCTTGGGGGGAGACCAGTACTTC.

The V and J genes are TRBV10-3 and TRBJ1-3; no definite D call. Germline values: CDR1 ENHRY, CDR2 SYGVKD. The CDR3 sequence is 14 residues long. The V end lost 6 bases, the J end lost 1 base, and 10 bases lay between the germline ends. DNA for the CDR3: TGTGCCATCAGGCTTGGGCTGTCTGGAAACACCATATATTTT. Its protein product is CAIRLGLSGNTIYF.

The rearrangement links TRBV7-2 to TRBJ1-6; 9 bases agree with TRBD1. Unmatched junction bases numbered 6, after V lost 5 bases and J lost 7 bases. Germline loops: CDR1 SGHTA, CDR2 FQGNSA. CDR3 length equals 15 residues. CDR3 loop: CASSPWTGANSPLHF. The CDR3 region has the DNA TGTGCCAGCAGCCCCTGGACAGGGGCGAATTCACCCCTCCACTTT.

The V call is TRBV9, the J call TRBJ2-7; 7 nucleotides agree with TRBD2. Germline CDR1 reads SGDLS; CDR2 reads YYNGEE. The junction had 2 bases not matched to a gene; V was cut back by 1 base and J by 4 bases. The length of the CDR3 is 13 residues. The CDR3 sequence: CASSVREGYEQYF. The CDR3 DNA sequence: TGTGCCAGCAGCGTAAGGGAGGGGTACGAGCAGTACTTC. Full variable domain (rest looked up from reference TRBV9 and TRBJ2-7): DSGVTQTPKHLITATGQRVTLRCSPRSGDLSVYWYQQSLDQGLQFLIQYYNGEERAKGNILERFSAQQFPDLHSELNLSSLELGDSALYFCASSVREGYEQYFGPGTRLTVT.

On this clone: Other DNA sequences in this sample translate to the same CDR3. The rearrangement links TRBV7-2 to TRBJ2-7; the match to TRBD1 covers 9 bases. V was clipped by 0 bases and J by 4 bases; unmatched bases: 4. Per germline, CDR1 SGHTA and CDR2 FQGNSA. This CDR3 contains 15 residues. The CDR3 reads CASSLAPGQGYEQYF. The CDR3 DNA follows: TGTGCCAGCAGCTTAGCTCCCGGACAGGGGTACGAGCAGTACTTC.

The chain recombines TRBV18 with TRBJ1-2; 8 bases are shared with TRBD1. Unmatched junction bases numbered 6, after V lost 2 bases and J lost 4 bases. This CDR3 has 15 residues. In germline, CDR1 is KGHSH, CDR2 LQKENI. The CDR3 is CASSPRTGPSYGYTF. CDR3 in DNA: TGTGCCAGCTCACCAAGGACAGGGCCCTCCTATGGCTACACCTTC.

The chain carries TRBV12-5 and TRBJ2-1, with 8 positions matching TRBD1. V trimming: 1 base; J trimming: 8 bases; junction bases outside the gene matches: 4. This CDR3 is built from 14 residues. The germline V gene encodes CDR1 LGHNT and CDR2 FRNRAP. CDR3 loop: CASGLEGRGHEQFF. The CDR3, as DNA: TGTGCTAGTGGTTTGGAAGGCAGGGGGCATGAGCAGTTCTTC.

The CDR3 bases are TGTGCCAGCAGCCTCTTAACAGGGGGGAACACTGAAGCTTTCTTT. Translated, it gives CASSLLTGGNTEAFF. This sequence joins TRBV4-2 and TRBJ1-1, with TRBD1 matching 8 bases. The CDR3 contains 15 residues. V lost 4 bases and J lost 1; bases outside the gene matches: 5. Looked up from germline, CDR1 is LGHNA and CDR2 is YNFKEQ.

This clone was recorded a few times. The chain has TRBV29-1 and TRBJ1-1, with 7 bases aligning to TRBD1. Germline V gene lookup returns CDR1 SQVTM and CDR2 ANQGSEA. The CDR3 consists of 14 residues. Trimming removed 7 bases from V and 5 bases from J; junction bases left unmatched: 13. This chain's CDR3 is CSALTTGVGTEAFF. In nucleotides, the CDR3 is TGCAGCGCCCTTACCACAGGGGTGGGGACTGAAGCTTTCTTT.

This chain uses TRBV7-9 with TRBJ2-7; no clear D gene. The ends were cut back, 2 bases at V and 5 bases at J, with 10 bases in the middle. This CDR3 region has 13 residues. Germline assignment: CDR1 SEHNR and CDR2 FQNEAQ (reference sequence). The CDR3 loop is CASSLRGSNEQYF. The DNA for the CDR3 is TGTGCCAGCAGCTTAAGAGGATCTAACGAGCAGTACTTC.

This chain joins TRBV7-9 and TRBJ2-5; 16 positions match TRBD2. The CDR3 contains 18 residues. Germline lookup yields CDR1 SEHNR and CDR2 FQNEAQ (reference sequence). J was trimmed by 5 bases and V by 5 bases; bases with no gene match: 11. The CDR3 nucleotides read TGTGCCAGCAGCCGAATTCCGGGACTAGCGGGAGGGGGCGAGACCCAGTACTTC. Residues: CASSRIPGLAGGGETQYF.

The chain couples TRBV28 to TRBJ1-2, with 9 bases fitting TRBD1. The CDR3 covers 12 residues. Germline CDR1 and CDR2: MDHEN and SYDVKM. Trimming took 7 bases from V and 8 from J; bases not matched to a gene: 5. CDR3 in amino acids: CASTGQGHGYTF. CDR3 bases: TGTGCCAGCACAGGACAGGGGCACGGCTACACCTTC.

V and J are TRBV7-9 and TRBJ1-1; 8 bases map to TRBD1. Germline V CDR1 and CDR2: SEHNR, FQNEAQ (reference sequence). The length of the CDR3 is 14 residues. After removal of 5 bases from V and 0 bases from J, the junction contained 2 bases not matched to a gene. CDR3 nucleotide sequence: TGTGCCAGCAGCCTGACAGGGGTGAACACTGAAGCTTTCTTT. This gives the protein CASSLTGVNTEAFF.

This clone was seen a single time. The chain carries TRBV7-6 and TRBJ2-7, with 15 bases fitting TRBD2. The CDR3 consists of 15 residues. Germline V gene sequence: CDR1 SGHVS, CDR2 FNYEAQ. V shed 5 bases, J shed 5 bases, and the junction held 4 bases outside the gene matches. The CDR3: CASSRGLAGGHEQYF. The DNA of the CDR3 is TGTGCCAGCAGCCGAGGACTAGCGGGGGGGCACGAGCAGTACTTC. Filled out from reference TRBV7-6 and TRBJ2-7, the complete variable domain reads GAGVSQSPRYKVTKRGQDVALRCDPISGHVSLYWYRQALGQGPEFLTYFNYEAQQDKSGLPNDRFSAERPEGSISTLTIQRTEQRDSAMYRCASSRGLAGGHEQYFGPGTRLTVT.

This chain uses TRBV20-1 with TRBJ1-6, with 7 bases identical to TRBD1. Germline CDR1 DFQATT, CDR2 SNEGSKA (reference sequence). CDR3 length: 15 residues. The junction had 5 bases not matched to a gene; V was cut back by 3 bases and J by 3 bases. The CDR3 nucleotides are TGCAGTGCTAGTCGCCCAGGGGGCTATAATTCACCCCTCCACTTT. This codes for CSASRPGGYNSPLHF.

The chain links TRBV25-1 to TRBJ2-4; 7 bases are shared with TRBD2. V was pared by 4 bases and J by 1 base, with 10 bases of the junction left unmatched. Germline loops: CDR1 MGHDK, CDR2 SYGVNS. This CDR3 has 17 amino acids. The CDR3 nucleotides read TGTGCCAGCAGTGCCACCGGGGAGGGAATGGCCAAAAACATTCAGTACTTC. Its protein product is CASSATGEGMAKNIQYF.

In this sample, this clone turned up a few times. The rearrangement uses TRBV5-8 and TRBJ1-5; D is undetermined. V gave up 1 base and J gave up 0 bases, with 14 bases separating them. The CDR3 runs 17 residues. Germline CDR1 reads SGHTS; CDR2 reads YDEGEE. CDR3 sequence: CASSLNKESNSNQPQHF. In DNA form, the CDR3 reads TGTGCCAGCAGCTTGAATAAGGAGAGTAATAGCAATCAGCCCCAGCATTTT.

This clone was found a few times. V gene TRBV5-5 combines with J gene TRBJ2-3, with 10 bases that match TRBD2. The CDR3 contains 16 residues. After removal of 4 bases from V and 7 bases from J, the junction contained 12 bases not matched to a gene. CDR1 is SGHKS, CDR2 YYEKEE, per germline (reference sequence). Written as DNA, the CDR3 is TGTGCCAGCAGCAGAACTAGCGGGGAGACGGCCAATACGCAGTATTTT. Encoded protein: CASSRTSGETANTQYF.

The chain employs TRBV27 and TRBJ2-5; tentatively, D is TRBD1 (5 bases). The CDR3 consists of 12 residues. The V end lost 10 bases, the J end lost 5 bases, and 14 bases lay between the germline ends. CDR1 MNHEY and CDR2 SMNVEV come from the germline V gene (reference sequence). CDR3 in amino acids: CAIGRVYETQYF. In nucleotides, the CDR3 is TGTGCCATCGGCAGGGTTTACGAGACCCAGTACTTC.